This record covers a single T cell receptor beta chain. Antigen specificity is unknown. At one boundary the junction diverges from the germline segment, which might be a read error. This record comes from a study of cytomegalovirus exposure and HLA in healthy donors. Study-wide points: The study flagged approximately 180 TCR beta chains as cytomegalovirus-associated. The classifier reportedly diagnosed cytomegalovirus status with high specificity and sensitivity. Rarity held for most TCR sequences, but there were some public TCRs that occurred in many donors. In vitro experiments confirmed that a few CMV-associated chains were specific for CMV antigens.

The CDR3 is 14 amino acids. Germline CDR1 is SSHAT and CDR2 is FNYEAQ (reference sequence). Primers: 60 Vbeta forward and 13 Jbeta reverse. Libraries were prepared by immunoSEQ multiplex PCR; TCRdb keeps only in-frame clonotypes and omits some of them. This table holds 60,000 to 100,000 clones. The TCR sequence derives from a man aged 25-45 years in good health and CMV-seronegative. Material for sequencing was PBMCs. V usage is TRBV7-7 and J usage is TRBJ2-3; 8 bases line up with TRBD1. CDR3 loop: CASSLTGGTDTQYF. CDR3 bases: TGTGCTAGCAGCTTGACAGGGGGCACAGATACGCAGTATTTT.